This record concerns one T cell receptor beta chain sequence. The target antigen is unknown. The record originates from a study of siplizumab effects on memory and regulatory T cells. Study-level results: Few alloreactive clones mapped to unstimulated subsets. Researchers could not give a naive or memory phenotype to roughly 75-96% of proliferating CD4+ or CD8+ clones. A mean of about 70% of mappable alloreactive CD4+ clones were Treg-derived with siplizumab, compared with about 30% in controls.

Germline assignment: CDR1 SGHNT and CDR2 YYREEE (reference sequence). The CDR3 extends over 14 amino acids. Trimming took off 3 bases at V and 3 bases at J, with 12 bases between the two ends. Generated by immunoSEQ multiplex PCR, the TCRdb table keeps only in-frame clones and is missing some. The sample lists roughly 75,000 clones; around 93% were seen once. This receptor was identified in a human donor in good health. Sequenced sample: CD8+ T cells sorted from blood. The chain uses TRBV5-4 and TRBJ2-5, with D tentatively TRBD2 (6 bases). The CDR3 region is CASSSWGDEETQYF. CDR3 nucleotide sequence: TGTGCCAGCAGCTCTTGGGGGGACGAAGAGACCCAGTACTTC.